The sequence of this T cell receptor beta chain was determined in a study of shared clonotypes between healthy human individuals. Study-level results: Clonotype sharing among donors was expected to depend on sequencing depth. The represented genetic and exposure-history diversity was limited by the small number of donors.

CDR3 size: 15 residues. Germline loops: CDR1 KGHSH, CDR2 LQKENI. The germline V and J ends were trimmed by 3 bases and 5 bases, with 16 bases remaining between them. Clones were sequenced by immunoSEQ multiplex PCR, and TCRdb holds only the in-frame ones, with some missing. Counted here are about 770,000 clones, about two thirds occurring once; the ten biggest clones make up under 2%. In the case of this clone: What it recognizes is unknown.

Material for sequencing was memory CD4+ T cells sorted from blood. Subset of the sample: CD45RA-negative fraction. The clonotype was recovered from a woman in her thirties in good health. The chain employs TRBV18 and TRBJ2-5; unclear D gene. The CDR3 reads CASSPPGPVRETQYF. The CDR3 bases are TGTGCCAGCTCACCCCCCGGGCCCGTCAGGGAGACCCAGTACTTC.